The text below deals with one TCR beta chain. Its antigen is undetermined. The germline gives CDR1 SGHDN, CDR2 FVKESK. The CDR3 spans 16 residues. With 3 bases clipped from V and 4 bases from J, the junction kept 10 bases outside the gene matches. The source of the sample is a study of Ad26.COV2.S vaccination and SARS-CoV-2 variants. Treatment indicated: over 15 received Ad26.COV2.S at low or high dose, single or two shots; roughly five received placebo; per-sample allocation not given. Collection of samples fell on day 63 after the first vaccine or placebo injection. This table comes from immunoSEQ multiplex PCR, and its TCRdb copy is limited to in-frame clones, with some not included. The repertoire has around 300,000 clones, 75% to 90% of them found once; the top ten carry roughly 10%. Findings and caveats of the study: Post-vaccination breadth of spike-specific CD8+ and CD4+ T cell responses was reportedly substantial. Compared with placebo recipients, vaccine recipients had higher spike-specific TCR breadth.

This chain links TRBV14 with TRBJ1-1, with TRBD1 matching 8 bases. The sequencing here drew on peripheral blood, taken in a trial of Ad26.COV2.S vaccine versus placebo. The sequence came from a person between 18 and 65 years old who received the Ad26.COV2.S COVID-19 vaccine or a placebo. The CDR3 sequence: CASSHFKTGVFTEAFF. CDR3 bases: TGTGCCAGCAGCCATTTTAAGACAGGGGTGTTCACTGAAGCTTTCTTT.